This passage covers 20 T cell receptor beta chains from one sample sequenced in a study of blood T cells in healthy people across ages. A J-beta primer mix and a sample-barcoded 5' primer were used in a second PCR of about 7 to 12 cycles. TCRdb recomputed calls from the 5' RACE reads with MiXCR, one row per CDR3 protein. The sample records about 1 million distinct CDR3 sequences, under 55% being singletons. Sequencing input: blood. These receptors originate from a woman aged 55-70 years in good health.

This clonotype came up a few times. The chain joins TRBV18 to TRBJ1-2; tentative D call: TRBD1 (6 bases). The CDR3 spans 13 residues. The germline V and J ends were trimmed by 3 bases and 6 bases, with 11 bases remaining between them. Germline CDR1 KGHSH, CDR2 LQKENI. This CDR3 is CASSPGQTNGYTF. The CDR3 DNA follows: TGTGCCAGCTCACCCGGACAGACTAATGGCTACACCTTC.

The chain links TRBV27 to TRBJ2-1; D uncertain. The CDR3 is 13 amino acids. CDR1 and CDR2 (germline): MNHEY, SMNVEV (reference sequence). The V end lost 5 bases, the J end lost 6 bases, and 11 bases lay between the germline ends. The CDR3, as DNA: TGTGCCAGCAGTCTTAGTGAAGGCAATGAGCAGTTCTTC. Its translation is CASSLSEGNEQFF.

The V gene is TRBV6-2 or TRBV6-3, the J gene TRBJ2-3, with 10 bases identical to TRBD1. V dropped 4 bases and J dropped 4; count of bases not matched to a gene: 2. The V gene's germline CDR1 is MNHEY and CDR2 SVGEGT. The CDR3 runs to 14 residues. The CDR3 region has the DNA TGTGCCAGCAGTTCGACAGGGGGCTCAGATACGCAGTATTTT. Protein product: CASSSTGGSDTQYF.

This clonotype was recorded only once. The chain is built from TRBV11-2 and TRBJ1-2, with 9 nucleotides matching TRBD1. The germline CDR1 and CDR2 sequences are SGHAT and FQNNGV. This CDR3 spans 15 amino acids. After removal of 2 bases from V and 4 bases from J, the junction contained 5 bases not matched to a gene. The CDR3 DNA sequence: TGTGCCAGCAGCTTAAAACAGGGGGCCAGCTATGGCTACACCTTC. This codes for CASSLKQGASYGYTF. The full variable domain, its missing parts supplied by reference TRBV11-2 and TRBJ1-2, is EAGVAQSPRYKIIEKRQSVAFWCNPISGHATLYWYQQILGQGPKLLIQFQNNGVVDDSQLPKDRFSAERLKGVDSTLKIQPAKLEDSAVYLCASSLKQGASYGYTFGSGTRLTVV.

A remark on this clonotype: Mismatch with germline at one junction end may stem from a read error. The genes are TRBV25-1 and TRBJ2-1; TRBD2 might be the D (6 bases). The CDR3 consists of 19 residues. The germline CDR1 and CDR2 sequences are MGHDK and SYGVNS. DNA for the CDR3: TGTGCCAGTGGAATTTGGAGGGCCGAGGGCCATTATTCCTACAAGGAGCAGTTCTTC. Translated: CASGIWRAEGHYSYKEQFF.

The V call is TRBV12-3 or TRBV12-4, the J call TRBJ2-1; 11 positions agree with TRBD2. Trimming cost V 5 bases and J 10 bases; bases outside gene matches: 7. The CDR3 runs to 14 residues. The CDR3 loop is CASSSSGRAPEQFF. CDR3 nucleotides: TGTGCCAGCAGTAGTAGCGGGAGGGCACCCGAGCAGTTCTTC.

This clonotype was seen a few times. This rearrangement joins TRBV7-6 to TRBJ2-7, with 7 bases matching TRBD2. This CDR3 comprises 16 residues. The V gene end was trimmed by 0 bases and the J gene end by 4 bases; junction bases not matched to a gene: 9. In germline, CDR1 is SGHVS, CDR2 FNYEAQ. The CDR3 nucleotides read TGTGCCAGCAGCTTAGCGCGTCTAGCGGTCAGTTACGAGCAGTACTTC. It specifies CASSLARLAVSYEQYF.

This clonotype has only a few counts. This chain uses TRBV2 with TRBJ2-1; the D is unclear. The CDR3 runs to 13 residues. Germline CDR1 and CDR2: SNHLY and FYNNEI. V dropped 1 base and J dropped 5 bases, with 6 bases sitting between them. DNA for the CDR3: TGTGCCAGCAGTGAAGTGCGGAACAATGAGCAGTTCTTC. It yields the protein CASSEVRNNEQFF.

A note on this clonotype: The junction and the germline gene differ at one end; a read error may be behind it. This chain joins TRBV5-1 and TRBJ2-1, with D tentatively TRBD1 (6 bases). The CDR3 has 16 residues. Germline loops: CDR1 SGHRS, CDR2 YFSETQ. CDR3 sequence: CASRLGPYTGINEQFF. The CDR3 DNA reads TGCGCCAGCAGGTTGGGGCCTTATACAGGGATCAATGAGCAGTTCTTC.

The CDR3 nucleotides are TGTGCCACCAGTGATCCCGATAGCGGGAGGGGTCGACCAGATACGCAGTATTTT. Its protein is CATSDPDSGRGRPDTQYF. The chain combines TRBV24-1 with TRBJ2-3, with 11 bases identical to TRBD2. After removal of 3 bases from V and 4 bases from J, the junction contained 11 bases not matched to a gene. The length of the CDR3 is 18 residues. The germline V gene encodes CDR1 KGHDR and CDR2 SFDVKD.

Only a few counts were recorded for this clonotype. The J gene is TRBJ2-1, the V gene TRBV30, with TRBD2 matching over 8 bases. The junction had 1 base not matched to a gene; V was cut back by 0 bases and J by 6 bases. Germline CDR1 and CDR2: GTSNPN and SVGIG (reference sequence). The CDR3 contains 13 residues. CDR3 DNA: TGTGCCTGGAGTGTAGGGACTAGCAATGAGCAGTTCTTC. This translates into CAWSVGTSNEQFF.

This clonotype showed up just once. The chain recombines TRBV7-2 with TRBJ2-1; 11 bases agree with TRBD2. V was pared by 3 bases and J by 6 bases, with 7 bases of the junction left unmatched. The CDR3 extends over 16 amino acids. Germline CDR1 and CDR2: SGHTA and FQGNSA. The CDR3 protein is CASSFPSGRMRNEQFF. CDR3 nucleotide sequence: TGTGCCAGCAGCTTTCCTAGCGGGAGGATGCGCAATGAGCAGTTCTTC.

This clonotype has more than one count but fewer than ten. The chain joins TRBV13 to TRBJ2-5; no definite D call. This CDR3 is built from 14 residues. V shed 3 bases and J shed 4 bases, with 12 bases lying between them. The germline V gene encodes CDR1 PRHDT and CDR2 FYEKMQ (reference sequence). The CDR3 sequence: CASSLWVSPETQYF. CDR3 coding DNA: TGTGCCAGCAGCTTGTGGGTTAGCCCAGAGACCCAGTACTTC. Filled out from reference TRBV13 and TRBJ2-5, the complete variable domain reads AAGVIQSPRHLIKEKRETATLKCYPIPRHDTVYWYQQGPGQDPQFLISFYEKMQSDKGSIPDRFSAQQFSDYHSELNMSSLELGDSALYFCASSLWVSPETQYFGPGTRLLVL.

This rearrangement joins TRBV27 to TRBJ2-3; D might be TRBD2 (5 bases). Germline assignment: CDR1 MNHEY and CDR2 SMNVEV (reference sequence). V shed 3 bases and J shed 0 bases, with 10 bases lying between them. There are 15 residues in the CDR3. The CDR3 sequence: CASSLVWTSTDTQYF. Written as DNA, the CDR3 is TGTGCCAGCAGTTTGGTTTGGACTAGCACAGATACGCAGTATTTT.

V and J are TRBV9 and TRBJ1-2; D gene ambiguous. CDR1 is SGDLS, CDR2 YYNGEE, per germline. Trimming took off 1 base at V and 1 base at J, with 8 bases between the two ends. This CDR3 is 14 amino acids long. CDR3 amino acids: CASSVSPSNYGYTF. The CDR3 DNA follows: TGTGCCAGCAGCGTATCGCCCAGTAACTATGGCTACACCTTC.

In its sample, this clonotype was seen a few times. The rearrangement joins TRBV6-6 to TRBJ2-7; 10 nucleotides match TRBD1. Per germline, CDR1 MNHNY and CDR2 SVGAGI (reference sequence). The CDR3 length is 15 residues. Trimming removed 7 bases from V and 1 base from J; junction bases left unmatched: 7. The CDR3 protein is CASTGRDRGSYEQYF. The CDR3 DNA follows: TGTGCCAGCACCGGCCGGGACAGGGGTTCCTACGAGCAGTACTTC.

This clonotype was found a few times. The chain recombines TRBV20-1 with TRBJ2-1; 12 bases are shared with TRBD2. The germline V gene encodes CDR1 DFQATT and CDR2 SNEGSKA (reference sequence). V dropped 4 bases and J dropped 8; count of bases not matched to a gene: 24. The CDR3 totals 20 residues. The CDR3 spells CSATSRVSSGRAIVKYEQFF. The CDR3 region has the DNA TGCAGTGCTACCAGTAGGGTGTCTAGCGGGAGGGCCATTGTTAAGTATGAGCAGTTCTTC.

This clonotype was picked up one time. The chain recombines TRBV19 with TRBJ2-3, with TRBD2 identical over 7 bases. There are 16 residues in the CDR3. Germline CDR1 reads LNHDA; CDR2 reads SQIVND (reference sequence). With V trimmed by 8 bases and J by 3 bases, 14 bases remained unmatched. The DNA of the CDR3 is TGTGCCAGTCGAAGGGGACGGGAGGCCGGTACAGATACGCAGTATTTT. Its translation is CASRRGREAGTDTQYF.

This clonotype has a handful of counts. The chain carries TRBV4-2 and TRBJ2-7; 10 bases align to TRBD2. This CDR3 has 16 residues. Germline CDR1 reads LGHNA; CDR2 reads YNFKEQ. Unmatched junction bases numbered 6, after V lost 0 bases and J lost 4 bases. This CDR3 reads CASSQDLAGVGYEQYF. The CDR3 DNA is TGTGCCAGCAGCCAAGATCTAGCGGGAGTAGGTTACGAGCAGTACTTC.

This chain joins TRBV6-5 and TRBJ2-5, with TRBD2 identical over 7 bases. From germline, CDR1 is MNHEY and CDR2 SVGAGI. V dropped 6 bases and J dropped 2; count of bases not matched to a gene: 3. The CDR3 runs 13 residues. The CDR3 protein is CASSKLAQETQYF. The DNA of the CDR3 is TGTGCCAGCAGCAAACTAGCGCAAGAGACCCAGTACTTC.